The 18 T cell receptor beta chains below come from one sample, sequenced in a study of a mutant IDH1 vaccine in newly diagnosed glioma. Some clones are missing from TCRdb's copy, which holds only in-frame ones; the method was immunoSEQ multiplex PCR. The sample gives about 65,000 clones, roughly 81% of which show up once; 5% to 6.5% is in the top ten. Their target antigens are unknown. Time point in this sample: week 35, safety follow-up. Each vaccine dose was 300 ug of mutant IDH1 20-mer peptide, with topical imiquimod. Sequenced material: PBMCs, taken from a glioma patient whose treatment included an IDH1 peptide vaccine. The receptors derive from a man aged 40-49 years with glioma.

This chain connects TRBV20-1 to TRBJ2-1, with D possibly matching TRBD1 (5 bases). CDR1 is DFQATT and CDR2 is SNEGSKA in the germline V gene (reference sequence). Trimming removed 4 bases at V and 7 bases at J, with 8 bases between. This CDR3 is 11 amino acids long. The CDR3 sequence: CSANRKNEQFF. The CDR3 bases are TGCAGTGCTAACAGGAAAAATGAGCAGTTCTTC.

The chain employs TRBV6-5 and TRBJ1-3; D gene unclear. V was pared by 0 bases and J by 2 bases, with 8 bases between. The CDR3 length is 15 residues. Germline V gene sequence: CDR1 MNHEY, CDR2 SVGAGI. The CDR3 protein is CASSYSRDPGNTIYF. The CDR3 DNA sequence: TGTGCCAGCAGTTACTCGAGAGATCCTGGAAACACCATATATTTT.

This chain connects TRBV5-1 to TRBJ2-3; 14 bases are shared with TRBD2. V lost 3 bases and J lost 4; bases outside the gene matches: 7. The CDR3 has 17 residues. Germline CDR1 SGHRS, CDR2 YFSETQ. The CDR3 spells CASSSRLAGGPADTQYF. The CDR3 bases are TGCGCCAGCAGCTCCAGACTAGCGGGAGGGCCGGCAGATACGCAGTATTTT.

The J gene is TRBJ2-3, the V gene TRBV30; D ambiguous. Trimming cost V 3 bases and J 2 bases, with 6 bases left between them. Germline loops: CDR1 GTSNPN, CDR2 SVGIG (reference sequence). CDR3 length: 12 residues. CDR3 sequence reads: CAWRHYTDTQYF. CDR3 bases: TGTGCCTGGAGACACTACACAGATACGCAGTATTTT.

This sequence joins TRBV7-9 and TRBJ1-4; no clear D gene. From germline, CDR1 is SEHNR and CDR2 FQNEAQ (reference sequence). Trimming took off 8 bases at V and 0 bases at J, with 10 bases between the two ends. This CDR3 has 14 residues. Here the CDR3 reads CASRKGATNEKLFF. The CDR3 DNA is TGTGCCAGCCGTAAGGGAGCAACTAATGAAAAACTGTTTTTT.

This clone turned up a few times. The chain uses TRBV4-3 and TRBJ1-2; TRBD1 might be the D (5 bases). The germline CDR1 and CDR2 sequences are LGHNA and YSLEER. V lost 1 base and J 4 bases, leaving 7 bases between the germline ends. This CDR3 region has 13 residues. CDR3 bases: TGCGCCAGCAGCCAAGCAGGGAGCTATGGCTACACCTTC. It codes for CASSQAGSYGYTF.

This chain connects TRBV29-1 to TRBJ2-3; D remains ambiguous. V was shortened by 2 bases and J by 2 bases, with 8 bases between the two germline ends. CDR3 length equals 13 residues. Germline V gene data show CDR1 as SQVTM and CDR2 as ANQGSEA. This CDR3 reads CSVEILVTDTQYF. The CDR3 nucleotides read TGCAGCGTTGAAATTCTAGTCACAGATACGCAGTATTTT.

V usage is TRBV15 and J usage is TRBJ1-2; D might be TRBD1 (6 bases). Trimming removed 1 base at V and 6 bases at J, with 9 bases between. Germline V CDR1 and CDR2: LNHNV, YYDKDF (reference sequence). The CDR3 has 13 amino acids. The CDR3 DNA reads TGTGCCACCAGCAGAGGGGACACCAATGGCTACACCTTC. Its protein product is CATSRGDTNGYTF.

The chain uses TRBV4-2 and TRBJ2-1, with 12 bases lining up with TRBD2. Germline CDR1 LGHNA, CDR2 YNFKEQ. The CDR3 extends over 16 amino acids. Trimming at V came to 0 bases and at J to 3 bases, leaving 0 bases not matched to a gene. DNA for the CDR3: TGTGCCAGCAGCCAAGAGACTAGCGGGGGCTACAATGAGCAGTTCTTC. Protein: CASSQETSGGYNEQFF.

V and J are TRBV5-1 and TRBJ2-2; maybe TRBD1 (6 bases). The germline V gene encodes CDR1 SGHRS and CDR2 YFSETQ. The CDR3 is 14 residues long. The V end lost 4 bases, the J end lost 6 bases, and 13 bases lay between the germline ends. The CDR3 DNA reads TGCGCCAGCAGCCCTTCGTCAGGGGCCGGGGAGCTGTTTTTT. This codes for CASSPSSGAGELFF.

V is TRBV2 and J is TRBJ2-2; the D gene is possibly TRBD2 (6 bases). The CDR3 length is 14 residues. Germline V lookup: CDR1 SNHLY, CDR2 FYNNEI. The V end was cut by 10 bases, the J end by 0 bases, with 12 bases between. In nucleotides, the CDR3 is TGTGCCATCGGCGGGGTTTCGAACACCGGGGAGCTGTTTTTT. As protein: CAIGGVSNTGELFF.

This chain links TRBV28 with TRBJ2-6; TRBD1 matches 8 bases. The germline V gene has CDR1 MDHEN and CDR2 SYDVKM. The CDR3 is 17 amino acids. J gave up 1 base and V 5 bases, and 7 bases lay outside the gene matches. The CDR3 region is CASSPQGAQSGANVLTF. The CDR3 bases are TGTGCCAGCAGTCCCCAGGGGGCGCAATCTGGGGCCAACGTCCTGACTTTC. Combining the CDR3 with reference TRBV28 and TRBJ2-6 gives the whole variable domain DVKVTQSSRYLVKRTGEKVFLECVQDMDHENMFWYRQDPGLGLRLIYFSYDVKMKEKGDIPEGYSVSREKKERFSLILESASTNQTSMYLCASSPQGAQSGANVLTFGAGSRLTVL.

The chain joins TRBV5-1 to TRBJ1-1; D is uncertain. CDR1 is SGHRS and CDR2 is YFSETQ in the germline V gene. Trimming left V 0 bases short and J 4 bases short, with 4 bases between. This CDR3 has 12 amino acids. CDR3 DNA: TGCGCCAGCAGCTTGGACAGCACTGAAGCTTTCTTT. Amino acid sequence: CASSLDSTEAFF.

With regard to this clone: Other DNA sequences in the same sample also yield this CDR3. This chain uses TRBV10-3 with TRBJ2-3, with D perhaps TRBD1 (6 bases). Germline CDR1 is ENHRY and CDR2 is SYGVKD. The CDR3 runs 14 residues. Trimming took 7 bases from V and 0 from J, leaving 11 bases between them. The CDR3 DNA sequence: TGTGCCATCACCGAAGGACAGAGCACAGATACGCAGTATTTT. This sequence encodes CAITEGQSTDTQYF.

The rearrangement links TRBV28 to TRBJ2-3; tentatively, D is TRBD2 (7 bases). The CDR3 has 16 residues. The ends were cut back, 6 bases at V and 2 bases at J, with 18 bases in the middle. Per the germline V gene, CDR1 is MDHEN and CDR2 is SYDVKM. The chain's CDR3 is CASRPFGGGATDTQYF. CDR3 bases: TGTGCCAGCAGACCTTTCGGTGGGGGGGCCACAGATACGCAGTATTTT.

The chain recombines TRBV5-4 with TRBJ1-1; possible D gene TRBD1, 5 bases. V was clipped by 0 bases and J by 4 bases, with 13 bases between them. CDR3 size: 15 residues. The V gene's germline CDR1 is SGHNT and CDR2 YYREEE (reference sequence). CDR3 in amino acids: CASSLATGVGTEAFF. The DNA for the CDR3 is TGTGCCAGCAGCTTGGCGACGGGGGTTGGCACTGAAGCTTTCTTT.

The chain joins TRBV6-1 to TRBJ1-2, with 9 bases fitting TRBD1. The CDR3 has 14 residues. Losses at the gene ends were 5 bases for V and 8 bases for J; bases not matched to a gene: 9. Germline CDR1 is MNHNS and CDR2 is SASEGT. The CDR3 region is CASSFRDRVDGYTF. The CDR3, as DNA: TGTGCCAGCAGTTTCCGGGACAGGGTTGACGGCTACACCTTC.

This clone was seen only a few times. This chain links TRBV7-9 with TRBJ1-5; D gene ambiguous. The CDR3 runs to 14 residues. Germline V gene lookup returns CDR1 SEHNR and CDR2 FQNEAQ (reference sequence). Trimming took 3 bases from V and 4 from J, leaving 10 bases between them. This chain's CDR3 is CASSFDQQNQPQHF. The DNA of the CDR3 is TGTGCCAGCAGCTTCGACCAGCAAAATCAGCCCCAGCATTTT.